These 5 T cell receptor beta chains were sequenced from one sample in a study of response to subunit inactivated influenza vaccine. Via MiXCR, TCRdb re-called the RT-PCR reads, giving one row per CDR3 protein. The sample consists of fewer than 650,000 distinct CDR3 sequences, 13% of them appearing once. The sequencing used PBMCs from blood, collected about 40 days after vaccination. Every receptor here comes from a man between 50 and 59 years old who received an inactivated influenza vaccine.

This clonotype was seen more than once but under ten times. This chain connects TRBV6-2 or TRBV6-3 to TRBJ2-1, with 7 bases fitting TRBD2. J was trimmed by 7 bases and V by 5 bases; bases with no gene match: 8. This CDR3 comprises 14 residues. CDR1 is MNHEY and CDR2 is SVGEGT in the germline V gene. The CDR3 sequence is CASSTLGGRNEQFF. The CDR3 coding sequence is TGTGCCAGCAGTACCCTGGGGGGGAGGAATGAGCAGTTCTTC.

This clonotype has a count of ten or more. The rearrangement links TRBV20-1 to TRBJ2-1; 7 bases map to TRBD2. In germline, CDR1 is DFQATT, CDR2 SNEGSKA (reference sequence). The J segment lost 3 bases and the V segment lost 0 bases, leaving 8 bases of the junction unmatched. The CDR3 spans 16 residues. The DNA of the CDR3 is TGCAGTGCTAGAGATCATGCTAGCGGTTACTACAATGAGCAGTTCTTC. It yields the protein CSARDHASGYYNEQFF.

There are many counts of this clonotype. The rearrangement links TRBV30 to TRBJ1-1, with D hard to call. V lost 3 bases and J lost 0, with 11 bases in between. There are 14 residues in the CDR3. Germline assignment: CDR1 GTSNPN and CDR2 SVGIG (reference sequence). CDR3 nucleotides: TGTGCCTGGAGCCCTATGAGAATGAACACTGAAGCTTTCTTT. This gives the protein CAWSPMRMNTEAFF.

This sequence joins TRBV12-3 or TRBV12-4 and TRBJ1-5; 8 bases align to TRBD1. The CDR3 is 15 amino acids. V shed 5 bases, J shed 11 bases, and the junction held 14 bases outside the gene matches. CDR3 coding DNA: TGTGCCAGCAGTGGCACAGGGACAGGCCGCCTAGCCCAGCATTTT. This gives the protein CASSGTGTGRLAQHF.

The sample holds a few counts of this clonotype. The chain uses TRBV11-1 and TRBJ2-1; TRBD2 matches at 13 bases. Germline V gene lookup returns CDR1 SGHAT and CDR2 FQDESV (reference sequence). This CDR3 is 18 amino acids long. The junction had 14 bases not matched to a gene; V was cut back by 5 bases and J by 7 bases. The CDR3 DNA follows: TGTGCCAGCAGCCCCCATCGACTAGCGGGGGGCCCGGGTAATGAGCAGTTCTTC. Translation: CASSPHRLAGGPGNEQFF. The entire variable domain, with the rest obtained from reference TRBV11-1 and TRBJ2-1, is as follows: EAEVAQSPRYKITEKSQAVAFWCDPISGHATLYWYRQILGQGPELLVQFQDESVVDDSQLPKDRFSAERLKGVDSTLKIQPAELGDSAMYLCASSPHRLAGGPGNEQFFGPGTRLTVL.